Reported below is one T cell receptor (beta chain). Its specificity is not known. Whole-study results and caveats: Tumor Treg TCRs overlapped most with tumor naive CD4+ cells.

This CDR3 is built from 11 residues. The ends were cut back, 5 bases at V and 4 bases at J, with 6 bases in the middle. CDR1 is DFQATT, CDR2 SNEGSKA, per germline (reference sequence). One entry per CDR3 protein results from TCRdb running MiXCR on the 5' RACE reads. The sample lists 40,000 to 65,000 distinct CDR3 sequences; roughly a quarter were seen once. The rearrangement uses TRBV20-1 and TRBJ2-1, with D unresolved. This TCR derives from a female donor with breast cancer. Material: tumor-infiltrating naive CD4+ T cells sorted from the breast tumor. Subset specified: naive CD4+ T cells, CD4+CD45RA+CD25-. This chain's CDR3 is CSAGLYNEQFF. For the CDR3, the DNA is TGCAGTGCTGGGCTATACAATGAGCAGTTCTTC.